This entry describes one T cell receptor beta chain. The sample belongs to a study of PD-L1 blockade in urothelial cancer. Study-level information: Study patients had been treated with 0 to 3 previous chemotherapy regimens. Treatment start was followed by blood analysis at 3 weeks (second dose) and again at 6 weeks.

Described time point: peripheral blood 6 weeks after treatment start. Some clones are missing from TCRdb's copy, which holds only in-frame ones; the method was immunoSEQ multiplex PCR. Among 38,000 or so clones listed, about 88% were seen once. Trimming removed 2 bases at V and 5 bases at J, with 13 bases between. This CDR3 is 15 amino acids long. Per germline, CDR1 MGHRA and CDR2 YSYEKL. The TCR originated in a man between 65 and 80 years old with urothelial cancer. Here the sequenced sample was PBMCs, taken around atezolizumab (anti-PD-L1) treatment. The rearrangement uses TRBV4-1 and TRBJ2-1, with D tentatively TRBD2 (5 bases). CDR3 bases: TGCGCCAGCAGCCAACGAGCGGAAGGCCACAATGAGCAGTTCTTC. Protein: CASSQRAEGHNEQFF.